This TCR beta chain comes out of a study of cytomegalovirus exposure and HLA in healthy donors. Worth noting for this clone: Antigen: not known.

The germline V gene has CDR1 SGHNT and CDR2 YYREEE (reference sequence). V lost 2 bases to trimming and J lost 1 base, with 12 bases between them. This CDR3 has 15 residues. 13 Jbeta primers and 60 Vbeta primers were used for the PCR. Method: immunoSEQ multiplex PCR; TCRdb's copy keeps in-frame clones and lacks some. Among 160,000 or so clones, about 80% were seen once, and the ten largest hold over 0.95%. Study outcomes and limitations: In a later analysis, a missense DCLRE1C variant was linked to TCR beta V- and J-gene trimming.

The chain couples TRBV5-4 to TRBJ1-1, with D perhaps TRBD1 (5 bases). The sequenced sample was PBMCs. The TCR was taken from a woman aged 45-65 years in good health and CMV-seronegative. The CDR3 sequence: CASSFRQGRNTEAFF. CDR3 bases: TGTGCCAGCAGCTTCAGGCAGGGTCGGAACACTGAAGCTTTCTTT. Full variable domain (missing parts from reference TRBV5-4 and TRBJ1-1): ETGVTQSPTHLIKTRGQQVTLRCSSQSGHNTVSWYQQALGQGPQFIFQYYREEENGRGNFPPRFSGLQFPNYSSELNVNALELDDSALYLCASSFRQGRNTEAFFGQGTRLTVV.